This TCR beta chain was sequenced in a study of long-term antiretroviral therapy in people with HIV. On this clone itself: Its antigen remains unknown.

Study outcomes and limitations: Narrower CDR3 length ranges marked HIV repertoires relative to controls.

The V and J ends lost 2 bases and 6 bases respectively, with 14 bases between them. The CDR3 totals 14 residues. CDR1 is SGHVT and CDR2 is SQSDAQ in the germline V gene. The authors ran the immunoSEQ assay, v3.0, at survey level. Clones were read by immunoSEQ multiplex PCR, and TCRdb kept only the in-frame ones, dropping some. This sample has some 20,000 clones, with around 81% found just once. Source: unsorted PBMCs, taken 2.2 years after starting antiretroviral therapy. This TCR was sampled from a man in his fifties or sixties with HIV. This rearrangement joins TRBV7-4 to TRBJ2-7, with D unclear. The CDR3 bases are TGTGCCAGCAGCTTACAGTCGTTAGCAATCGAGCAGTACTTC. It specifies CASSLQSLAIEQYF. Using reference TRBV7-4 and TRBJ2-7 for the parts outside the CDR3, the full variable domain is GAGVSQSPRYKVAKRGRDVALRCDSISGHVTLYWYRQTLGQGSEVLTYSQSDAQRDKSGRPSGRFSAERPERSVSTLKIQRTEQGDSAVYLCASSLQSLAIEQYFGPGTRLTVT.